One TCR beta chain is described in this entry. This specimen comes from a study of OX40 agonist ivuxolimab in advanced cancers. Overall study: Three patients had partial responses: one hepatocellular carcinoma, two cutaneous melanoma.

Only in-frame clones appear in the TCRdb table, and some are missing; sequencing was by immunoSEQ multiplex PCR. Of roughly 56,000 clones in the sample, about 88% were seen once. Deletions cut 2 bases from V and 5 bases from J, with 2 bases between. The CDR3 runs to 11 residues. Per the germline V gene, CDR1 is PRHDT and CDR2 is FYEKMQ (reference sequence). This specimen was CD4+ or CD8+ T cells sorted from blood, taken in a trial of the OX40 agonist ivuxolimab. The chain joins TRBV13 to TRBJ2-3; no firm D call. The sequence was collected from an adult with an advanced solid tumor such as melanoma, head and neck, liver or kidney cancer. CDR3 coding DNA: TGTGCCAGCAGCTTACTAGATACGCAGTATTTT. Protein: CASSLLDTQYF.